These T cell receptor beta chains were read from a single sample in a study of T cells after yellow fever vaccination. TCRdb recomputed calls from the 5' RACE reads with MiXCR, one row per CDR3 protein. The table has around 60,000 distinct CDR3 sequences, approximately 6.1% seen once. Sequencing was performed on PBMCs, either bulk or a sorted T-cell subset (CD4+, CD8+, memory, or dextramer-sorted; not recorded which), taken on the day of the yellow fever booster vaccination. These receptors came from a man younger than 30 who received the YFV17D yellow fever vaccine. The CDR3 runs from the conserved cysteine through the conserved F or W. Each record gives: CDR3 DNA, CDR3 protein, clone size, J gene, D gene, V gene. The D gene is left open where the match is weak. Size is stated for part of the rows, as once, few or many counts, or as a class when the clone is expanded.

DNA: TGCGCCAGCAGCCCGTGGACAGACCGTGAAGCTTTCTTT; CDR3: CASSPWTDREAFF; size: few; J: TRBJ1-1; D: .; V: TRBV4-1
DNA: TGTGCCAGCAGCCAAACAGGATTCAGAGCCAAAAACATTCAGTACTTC; CDR3: CASSQTGFRAKNIQYF; size: few; J: TRBJ2-4; D: .; V: TRBV11-2
DNA: TGTGCCAGCAGCCCGACTACGGGGGGGGAGTGGGGAGAGACCCAGTACTTC; CDR3: CASSPTTGGEWGETQYF; size: few; J: TRBJ2-5; D: TRBD2; V: TRBV5-4
DNA: TGCAGCGTGAAGGGTGAGACGCAGTATTTT; CDR3: CSVKGETQYF; size: many; J: TRBJ2-3; D: .; V: TRBV29-1
DNA: TGTGCCAGCAGCGAACGGGAGGGGGCCGTCAACGAGCAGTACTTC; CDR3: CASSEREGAVNEQYF; size: many; J: TRBJ2-7; D: .; V: TRBV12-3/TRBV12-4
DNA: TGCGCCAGCAGAGAACTAGCCAAAAACATTCAGTACTTC; CDR3: CASRELAKNIQYF; size: few; J: TRBJ2-4; D: .; V: TRBV5-1
DNA: TGTGCCACCAAGGGACAGGGGTACAATGAGCAGTTCTTC; CDR3: CATKGQGYNEQFF; size: .; J: TRBJ2-1; D: TRBD1; V: TRBV24-1
DNA: TGTGCCAGCAGTTTGTCCGTGCCGCCCAGCACTGAAGCTTTCTTT; CDR3: CASSLSVPPSTEAFF; size: few; J: TRBJ1-1; D: .; V: TRBV27
DNA: TGTGCCAGCAGCCAAACCACAGGGGAAGCTTTCTTT; CDR3: CASSQTTGEAFF; size: few; J: TRBJ1-1; D: .; V: TRBV4-2
DNA: TGTGCCAGCAGCCCCCTGGCGGGGAGCTCCTACAATGAGCAGTTCTTC; CDR3: CASSPLAGSSYNEQFF; size: many; J: TRBJ2-1; D: .; V: TRBV7-9
DNA: TGTGCCAGCAGCTCCCCGCGGGGGACTGGCCCAGTCGTTGGCACAGATACGCAGTATTTT; CDR3: CASSSPRGTGPVVGTDTQYF; size: .; J: TRBJ2-3; D: TRBD2; V: TRBV7-9
DNA: TGTGCCAGCAGCCCCGGGGGAGCCTACGAGCAGTACTTC; CDR3: CASSPGGAYEQYF; size: many; J: TRBJ2-7; D: .; V: TRBV3-1
DNA: TGTGCCAGCACCGTGGGTGGGTCGCGGGGAAATCAGCCCCAGCATTTT; CDR3: CASTVGGSRGNQPQHF; size: few; J: TRBJ1-5; D: .; V: TRBV12-3/TRBV12-4
DNA: TGTGCTAGTGGTTTTGTCCTAGACAGGGGAGGAGGCACTGAAGCTTTCTTT; CDR3: CASGFVLDRGGGTEAFF; size: many; J: TRBJ1-1; D: TRBD1; V: TRBV12-5
DNA: TGTGCCAGTGCGACGTACAAGCTCACTGAAGCTTTCTTT; CDR3: CASATYKLTEAFF; size: .; J: TRBJ1-1; D: .; V: TRBV19
DNA: TGTGCCAGCAGCAACCTAGGACAGAACGCTTTCTTT; CDR3: CASSNLGQNAFF; size: many; J: TRBJ1-1; D: .; V: TRBV6-5
DNA: TGTGCCAGCAGCGTAGATGGGCAGGCGGGTGAAGCTTTCTTT; CDR3: CASSVDGQAGEAFF; size: few; J: TRBJ1-1; D: .; V: TRBV9
DNA: TGTGCCAGTAGTCCGGGACCTGGGGATGAGCAGTTCTTC; CDR3: CASSPGPGDEQFF; size: few; J: TRBJ2-1; D: .; V: TRBV19
DNA: TGCAGCGTTGGGCATGCCGGGGAGCTGTTTTTT; CDR3: CSVGHAGELFF; size: many; J: TRBJ2-2; D: .; V: TRBV29-1
DNA: TGTGCCAGCAGTTACTCACTAGTGGGCGGGGCCATAGAGACCCAGTACTTC; CDR3: CASSYSLVGGAIETQYF; size: many; J: TRBJ2-5; D: .; V: TRBV6-6
DNA: TGTGCCAGCAGCTCGGGACTAGCGGGGGGGCCAGAGACCCAGTACTTC; CDR3: CASSSGLAGGPETQYF; size: many; J: TRBJ2-5; D: TRBD2; V: TRBV7-2
DNA: TGCGCCAGCAGCGACAGGCCCTCTGGAAACACCATATATTTT; CDR3: CASSDRPSGNTIYF; size: .; J: TRBJ1-3; D: .; V: TRBV5-1
DNA: TGTGCCAGCAGTTTACTTGGTCACGTTAGCAATCAGCCCCAGCATTTT; CDR3: CASSLLGHVSNQPQHF; size: many; J: TRBJ1-5; D: .; V: TRBV12-3/TRBV12-4
DNA: TGCAGCGTTCCTGGACAGGGGAATACGGAGACCCAGTACTTC; CDR3: CSVPGQGNTETQYF; size: .; J: TRBJ2-5; D: TRBD1; V: TRBV29-1
DNA: TGTGCCAGCAGCCAAGGAGCCCACCCCCAAGAGACCCAGTACTTC; CDR3: CASSQGAHPQETQYF; size: many; J: TRBJ2-5; D: .; V: TRBV4-2
DNA: TGTGCCAGCAGCTTGGGCGCCAACACAGATACGCAGTATTTT; CDR3: CASSLGANTDTQYF; size: .; J: TRBJ2-3; D: .; V: TRBV5-6
DNA: TGTGCCAGCACATCGGTGGAGACCCAGTACTTC; CDR3: CASTSVETQYF; size: many; J: TRBJ2-5; D: .; V: TRBV6-6
DNA: TGCAGCGTTGGACGCGGGCAAACTGAAGCTTTCTTT; CDR3: CSVGRGQTEAFF; size: many; J: TRBJ1-1; D: .; V: TRBV29-1
DNA: TGTGCCAGCAGCTTCCGGGACAGATACTACAATGAGCAGTTCTTC; CDR3: CASSFRDRYYNEQFF; size: few; J: TRBJ2-1; D: TRBD1; V: TRBV7-9
DNA: TGTGCCAGCAGCGTAGTTCCCGGACAGGGGAATGGCTACACCTTC; CDR3: CASSVVPGQGNGYTF; size: many; J: TRBJ1-2; D: TRBD1; V: TRBV9
DNA: TGCGCCAGCAGCGTCGCGGGGGGGCGATTCGCAGATACGCAGTATTTT; CDR3: CASSVAGGRFADTQYF; size: .; J: TRBJ2-3; D: TRBD2; V: TRBV5-1
DNA: TGTGCCAGCAGCCATCAGGAGAGACAGGCCAACACCGGGGAGCTGTTTTTT; CDR3: CASSHQERQANTGELFF; size: many; J: TRBJ2-2; D: .; V: TRBV14
DNA: TGTGCTAGTGGTTTGGGATCCCCCGAGACCCAGTACTTC; CDR3: CASGLGSPETQYF; size: few; J: TRBJ2-5; D: .; V: TRBV12-5
DNA: TGTGCCAGCTCACCACGGGCTAGCACAGATACGCAGTATTTT; CDR3: CASSPRASTDTQYF; size: many; J: TRBJ2-3; D: .; V: TRBV18
DNA: TGTGCCACCAGCAGAGTCCCGGGTCGGGGCGAGCAGTACTTC; CDR3: CATSRVPGRGEQYF; size: many; J: TRBJ2-7; D: .; V: TRBV15
DNA: TGTGCCAGCAGCCTACCTTATAGCAATCAGCCCCAGCATTTT; CDR3: CASSLPYSNQPQHF; size: .; J: TRBJ1-5; D: .; V: TRBV7-9
DNA: TGTGCCAGCAGCCCCCCAGACGGCAGGCTTCTTCACGAGCAGTACTTC; CDR3: CASSPPDGRLLHEQYF; size: .; J: TRBJ2-7; D: .; V: TRBV12-3/TRBV12-4
DNA: TGTGCCAGCAGTTTCCCTAAGGGGGGTACAGATACGCAGTATTTT; CDR3: CASSFPKGGTDTQYF; size: few; J: TRBJ2-3; D: .; V: TRBV6-6
DNA: TGCGCCAGCAGCCAAGATTCAGGGGGCGCTTCCTATGGCTACACCTTC; CDR3: CASSQDSGGASYGYTF; size: .; J: TRBJ1-2; D: TRBD1; V: TRBV4-1
DNA: TGTGCCAGCAGCCCCCCCCCTCTCGGACGGACCCGGTCGGATACGCAGTATTTT; CDR3: CASSPPPLGRTRSDTQYF; size: .; J: TRBJ2-3; D: .; V: TRBV4-2
DNA: TGCGCCAGCAGCTTGGCTGTTGGCAGGGGCTATCCCCAGCATTTT; CDR3: CASSLAVGRGYPQHF; size: many; J: TRBJ1-5; D: .; V: TRBV5-1
DNA: TGTGCCAGCAGTCCTACAGGGGCCAATCAGCCCCAGCATTTT; CDR3: CASSPTGANQPQHF; size: few; J: TRBJ1-5; D: TRBD1; V: TRBV2
DNA: TGTGCCAACAAAAGACAGGGAGGAATAGATACGCAGTATTTT; CDR3: CANKRQGGIDTQYF; size: few; J: TRBJ2-3; D: .; V: TRBV6-5
DNA: TGTGCCAGCAGCTCCCCCGGAGGCACAGATACGCAGTATTTT; CDR3: CASSSPGGTDTQYF; size: many; J: TRBJ2-3; D: .; V: TRBV7-9
DNA: TGTGCCAGCAGCCCCGGGACGCCGAACGGCTACACCTTC; CDR3: CASSPGTPNGYTF; size: few; J: TRBJ1-2; D: .; V: TRBV7-9